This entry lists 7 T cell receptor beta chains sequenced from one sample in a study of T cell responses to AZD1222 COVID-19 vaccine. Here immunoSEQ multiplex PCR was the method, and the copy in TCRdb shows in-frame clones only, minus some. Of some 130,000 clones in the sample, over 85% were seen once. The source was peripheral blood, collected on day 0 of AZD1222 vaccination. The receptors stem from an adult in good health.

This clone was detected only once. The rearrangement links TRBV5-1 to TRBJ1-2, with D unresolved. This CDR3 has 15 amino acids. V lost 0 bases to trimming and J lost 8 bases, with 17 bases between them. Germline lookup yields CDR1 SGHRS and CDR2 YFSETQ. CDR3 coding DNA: TGCGCCAGCAGCTTGGGTACTTTGTGGACGTACGGCTACACCTTC. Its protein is CASSLGTLWTYGYTF.

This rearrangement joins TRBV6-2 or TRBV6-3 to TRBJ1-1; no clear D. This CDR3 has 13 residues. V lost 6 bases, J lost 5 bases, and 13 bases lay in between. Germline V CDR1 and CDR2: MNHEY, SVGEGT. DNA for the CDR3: TGTGCCAGCAGCCCCGCGGGGTGGACTGAAGCTTTCTTT. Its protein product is CASSPAGWTEAFF.

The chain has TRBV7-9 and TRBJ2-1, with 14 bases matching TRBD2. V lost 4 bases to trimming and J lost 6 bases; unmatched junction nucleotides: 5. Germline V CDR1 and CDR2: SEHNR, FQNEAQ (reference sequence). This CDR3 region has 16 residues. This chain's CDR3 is CASSSPGLAGVNEQFF. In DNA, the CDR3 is TGTGCCAGCAGCTCACCGGGACTAGCGGGGGTCAATGAGCAGTTCTTC.

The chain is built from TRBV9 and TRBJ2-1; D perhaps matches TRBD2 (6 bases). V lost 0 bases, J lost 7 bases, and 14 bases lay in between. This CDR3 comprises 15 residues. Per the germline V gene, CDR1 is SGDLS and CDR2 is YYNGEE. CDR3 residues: CASSVGIGSGNEQFF. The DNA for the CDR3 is TGTGCCAGCAGCGTAGGGATCGGGAGTGGTAATGAGCAGTTCTTC.

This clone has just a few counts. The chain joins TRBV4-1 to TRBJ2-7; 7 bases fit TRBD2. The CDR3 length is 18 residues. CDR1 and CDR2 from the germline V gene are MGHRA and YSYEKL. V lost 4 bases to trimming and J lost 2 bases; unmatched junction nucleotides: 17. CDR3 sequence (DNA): TGCGCCAGCAGCCCCACGTTTCCCCCTAGCGGAGACACCTACGAGCAGTACTTC. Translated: CASSPTFPPSGDTYEQYF.

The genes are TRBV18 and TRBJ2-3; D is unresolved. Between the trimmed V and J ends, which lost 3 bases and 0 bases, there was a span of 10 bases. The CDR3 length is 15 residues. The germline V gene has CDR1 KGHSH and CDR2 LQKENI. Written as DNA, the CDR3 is TGTGCCAGCTCACCCAATAGCCTGAGCACAGATACGCAGTATTTT. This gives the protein CASSPNSLSTDTQYF.

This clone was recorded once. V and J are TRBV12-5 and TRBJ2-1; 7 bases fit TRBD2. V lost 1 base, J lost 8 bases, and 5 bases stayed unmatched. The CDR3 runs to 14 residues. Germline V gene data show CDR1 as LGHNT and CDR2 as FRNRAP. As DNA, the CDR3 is TGTGCTAGTGGTTTGGGCGGGAGCAGAGATGAGCAGTTCTTC. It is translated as CASGLGGSRDEQFF.